These 8 T cell receptor beta chains were all obtained from the same sample, sequenced in a study of blood T cell repertoires in COVID-19. The method was immunoSEQ multiplex PCR; TCRdb's version includes in-frame clones alone and lacks a portion of them. The sample carries 120,000 to 150,000 clones, approximately 90% recorded once. Sequencing used peripheral blood. The receptor source for this set is a woman aged 40-49 years with acute or convalescent COVID-19.

The chain couples TRBV6-5 to TRBJ1-3; TRBD1 matches at 8 bases. The CDR3 covers 13 residues. V lost 8 bases and J lost 1; bases outside the gene matches: 1. CDR1 is MNHEY, CDR2 SVGAGI, per germline. The CDR3 nucleotides are TGTGCCAGCGGACAGGGTTCTGGAAACACCATATATTTT. Translation: CASGQGSGNTIYF.

The chain joins TRBV6-6 to TRBJ1-1; D remains ambiguous. V was clipped by 2 bases and J by 1 base, with 5 bases between them. CDR1 and CDR2 (germline): MNHNY, SVGAGI (reference sequence). The CDR3 has 13 residues. CDR3 sequence: CASSYRANTEAFF. The CDR3 region has the DNA TGTGCCAGCAGTTACCGAGCGAACACTGAAGCTTTCTTT.

Comments on this clone: The sample contains more than one DNA sequence encoding this CDR3. This sequence joins TRBV5-1 and TRBJ1-1; D not certain. The CDR3 loop spans 15 amino acids. The V end lost 0 bases, the J end lost 0 bases, and 9 bases lay between the germline ends. CDR1 and CDR2 from the germline V gene are SGHRS and YFSETQ. The CDR3 sequence: CASSLAAGMNTEAFF. In nucleotides, the CDR3 is TGCGCCAGCAGCTTGGCCGCAGGAATGAACACTGAAGCTTTCTTT.

This rearrangement joins TRBV4-1 to TRBJ2-1; 7 nucleotides agree with TRBD2. The CDR3 consists of 17 residues. With 6 bases clipped from V and 4 bases from J, the junction kept 15 bases outside the gene matches. Germline V lookup: CDR1 MGHRA, CDR2 YSYEKL. Here the CDR3 DNA reads TGCGCCAGCAGTCGGGGGTGGCCTAGCGGCTTTTACAATGAGCAGTTCTTC. Protein: CASSRGWPSGFYNEQFF.

This chain links TRBV7-2 with TRBJ2-4, with D tentatively TRBD2 (7 bases). There are 15 residues in the CDR3. V lost 5 bases and J lost 10, with 21 bases in between. Germline V gene lookup returns CDR1 SGHTA and CDR2 FQGNSA. The CDR3 region has the DNA TGTGCCAGCAGCCTAGATCGGGGGGCCCTGGGGATTCAGTACTTC. This sequence encodes CASSLDRGALGIQYF.

This rearrangement joins TRBV6-2 or TRBV6-3 to TRBJ2-1; D is unresolved. V dropped 0 bases and J dropped 1 base, with 10 bases sitting between them. The CDR3 is made up of 16 amino acids. Looked up from germline, CDR1 is MNHEY and CDR2 is SVGEGT. The CDR3 nucleotides read TGTGCCAGCAGTTACTCACAAGATTTTTCCTACAATGAGCAGTTCTTC. As protein: CASSYSQDFSYNEQFF.

The chain has TRBV5-8 and TRBJ2-1; 8 bases align to TRBD2. This CDR3 has 13 amino acids. Losses at the gene ends were 10 bases for V and 10 bases for J; bases not matched to a gene: 13. Germline V lookup: CDR1 SGHTS, CDR2 YDEGEE. CDR3 in amino acids: CAALGLAGTEQFF. CDR3 DNA sequence: TGTGCCGCGTTAGGGCTAGCGGGCACCGAGCAGTTCTTC.

The chain carries TRBV9 and TRBJ1-4; D possibly corresponds to TRBD1 (5 bases). Trimming cost V 0 bases and J 0 bases, with 9 bases left between them. There are 16 residues in the CDR3. Germline lookup yields CDR1 SGDLS and CDR2 YYNGEE. Written as DNA, the CDR3 is TGTGCCAGCAGCGTAGGAACGACAGCAACTAATGAAAAACTGTTTTTT. Translation: CASSVGTTATNEKLFF.